The sequence of this T cell receptor (beta chain) was determined in a study of shared T cell receptors in the human thymus. TCRdb's table, derived via immunoSEQ multiplex PCR, lists solely in-frame clones and lacks some. The repertoire includes 500,000 to 850,000 clones, 70% to 90% of them detected once, and about 0.0094% sits in the top ten. CDR1 is MNHNY, CDR2 SVGAGI, per germline (reference sequence). Trimming at V came to 5 bases and at J to 2 bases, leaving 8 bases not matched to a gene. CDR3 length equals 16 residues. The sample also formed part of further work on human thymus T cells.

This sequence was found in a boy in the first two years of life with a congenital heart defect. The chain recombines TRBV6-6 with TRBJ1-5; 8 bases are a match to TRBD1. The sample was thymocytes. The CDR3 sequence: CASSTSVDRGNQPQHF. The CDR3 nucleotides read TGTGCCAGCAGTACATCCGTGGACAGGGGCAATCAGCCCCAGCATTTT.